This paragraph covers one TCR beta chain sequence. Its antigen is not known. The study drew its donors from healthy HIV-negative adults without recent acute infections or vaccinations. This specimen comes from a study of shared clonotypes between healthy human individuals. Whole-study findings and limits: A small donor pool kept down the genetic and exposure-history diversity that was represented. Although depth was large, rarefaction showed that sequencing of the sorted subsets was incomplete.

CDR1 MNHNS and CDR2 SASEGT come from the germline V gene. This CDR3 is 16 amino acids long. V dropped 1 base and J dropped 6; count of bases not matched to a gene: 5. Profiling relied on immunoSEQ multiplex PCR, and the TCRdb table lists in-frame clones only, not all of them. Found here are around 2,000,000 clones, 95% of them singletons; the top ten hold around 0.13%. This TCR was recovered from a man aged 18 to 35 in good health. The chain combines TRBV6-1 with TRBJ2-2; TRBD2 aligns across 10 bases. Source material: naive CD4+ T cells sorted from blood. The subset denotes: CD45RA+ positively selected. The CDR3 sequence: CASSEDGTSAPGELFF. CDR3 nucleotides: TGTGCCAGCAGTGAAGACGGGACTAGCGCTCCCGGGGAGCTGTTTTTT.